These T cell receptor beta chains were read from a single sample in a study of post-analysis software for immune sequencing data. From the PCR reads, TCRdb called clonotypes with MiXCR, one entry per CDR3 protein. This table has hundreds of thousands of distinct CDR3 sequences, 59% appearing once. Sequencing was performed on blood. These receptors all stem from a girl aged 2 to 9 with multiple sclerosis. CDR3s leave out the opening cysteine and the closing phenylalanine or tryptophan. Not all rows give a size; the values are once, few, many and, for expanded clones, a class.

CDR3aa,abundance,v_gene
SVEGLYLYNEQF,few,TRBV29-1
ASSKEDGPQETQY,NA,TRBV3-1
ASSPISDRVGETQY,NA,TRBV3-1
ASSLGEGVANTEAF,NA,TRBV5-1
ASSTYGPSSGYEQF,few,TRBV11-3
ASSLRGLPQETQY,few,TRBV5-1
ASKTGALQEETQY,NA,TRBV5-1
SARRLSGSPLH,NA,TRBV20-1
SVPSGDGYT,NA,TRBV20-1
ASSVGTGAPNQPQH,NA,TRBV6-4
ASSPRAKNIQY,NA,TRBV12-3/TRBV12-4
ASSPVRGTQETQY,NA,TRBV12-3/TRBV12-4
SARERGGTDTQY,NA,TRBV20-1
ASSQDPGVETQY,NA,TRBV4-1
SARRAGSTDTQY,NA,TRBV20-1
ASSWRTGMGGYT,NA,TRBV5-6
ASKAGASNERF,NA,TRBV2
ASSSTSYEQY,many,TRBV5-1
ASSLNGIPDTEAF,NA,TRBV5-1
ATSDPSDQFNEQF,NA,TRBV24-1
ASTRSGGGNQPQH,once,TRBV2
ASSPPSISDEQF,few,TRBV6-5
ASSPRSNRELF,few,TRBV7-2
SVAVEGPNEQF,NA,TRBV29-1
SARDGTYGYT,few,TRBV20-1
SGSRAGTEAF,once,TRBV29-1
ASSTSGAYEQF,NA,TRBV5-1
ASSAPGTESYGYT,few,TRBV7-9
SVAPTGVSETQY,NA,TRBV29-1
ASSRTVSYEQY,NA,TRBV7-9
ASSLVAARTYEQY,few,TRBV5-6
ASSQDTRPTDTQY,few,TRBV4-3
APPGTGGIYATYEQY,NA,TRBV24-1
SANRGSDGYT,NA,TRBV20-1
ATSRAPGRGQETQY,NA,TRBV15
SARDNVEGAQEKRF,NA,TRBV20-1
ASSLNSGGAETQY,NA,TRBV11-3
ASSQDLFRAGVGEDEQF,NA,TRBV4-2
ASSWGTPGNVQF,NA,TRBV12-3/TRBV12-4
ASSLGDRGAYYEQY,NA,TRBV11-2
SAREDRQRAIKNIQY,NA,TRBV20-1
ASSEKRLAGGPYNEQF,few,TRBV6-1
ASSLSTSGVGTYNEQF,NA,TRBV5-1
ASTQPSSGANVLT,NA,TRBV6-2/TRBV6-3
ASSESRSSYNEQF,NA,TRBV2
ASSIRTAANYGYT,few,TRBV12-3/TRBV12-4
ASSFHPVNTEAF,NA,TRBV7-2
ASSRQGITDTQY,NA,TRBV6-6
ASSLRRQGRETQY,NA,TRBV7-2
ASAGGTGRPNEKLF,NA,TRBV7-3